The clone carrying this T cell receptor beta chain has more than one count but fewer than ten. This specimen belongs to a study of T cells in Graves' hyperthyroidism and ophthalmopathy. From RNA transcripts, TCR beta CDR3 regions were amplified. The HTBI primer set was used in a first-round RT-PCR of the TCR CDR3. TCRdb ran MiXCR on the multiplex PCR reads and lists one entry per CDR3 protein. The sample records some 560,000 distinct CDR3 sequences, 14% being singletons. There are 13 residues in the CDR3. Trimming cost V 6 bases and J 8 bases, with 14 bases left between them. The germline CDR1 and CDR2 sequences are MNHNS and SASEGT.

Material: blood. J is TRBJ2-4 and V is TRBV6-1, with D maybe TRBD2 (5 bases). The sequence was collected from a woman in her forties with Graves' hyperthyroidism. CDR3 sequence reads: CASSLELEHIQYF. As DNA, the CDR3 is TGTGCCAGCAGCTTAGAACTAGAACACATTCAGTACTTC.